This T cell receptor beta chain was obtained from a study of OX40 agonist ivuxolimab in advanced cancers. The data were produced by immunoSEQ multiplex PCR, yet TCRdb's version contains in-frame clones alone and is incomplete. The sample lists around 90,000 clones; about 91% were seen once. This clone was detected once. Germline loops: CDR1 SNHLY, CDR2 FYNNEI. The CDR3 has 12 amino acids. V lost 6 bases and J lost 6, with 12 bases in between. The TCR originated in an adult with an advanced solid tumor such as melanoma, head and neck, liver or kidney cancer. This specimen consisted of CD4+ or CD8+ T cells sorted from blood, obtained in a trial of the OX40 agonist ivuxolimab. The chain joins TRBV2 to TRBJ2-7, with D uncertain. This CDR3 is CASRARASEQYF. In DNA form, the CDR3 reads TGTGCCAGCAGGGCAAGGGCCTCCGAGCAGTACTTC.